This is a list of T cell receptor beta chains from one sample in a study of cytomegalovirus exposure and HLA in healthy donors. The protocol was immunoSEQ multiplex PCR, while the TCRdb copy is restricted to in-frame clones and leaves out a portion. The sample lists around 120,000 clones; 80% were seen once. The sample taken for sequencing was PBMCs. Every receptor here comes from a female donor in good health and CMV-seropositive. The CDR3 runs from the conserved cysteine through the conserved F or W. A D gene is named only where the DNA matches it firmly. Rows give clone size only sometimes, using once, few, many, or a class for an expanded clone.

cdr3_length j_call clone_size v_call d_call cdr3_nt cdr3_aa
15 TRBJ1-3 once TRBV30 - TGTGCCTGGAGTGTAGACTACTCCTCTGGAAACACCATATATTTT CAWSVDYSSGNTIYF
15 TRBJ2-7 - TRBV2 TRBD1 TGTGCCAGCAGTCTAAGACAGGGGAAAACCTACGAGCAGTACTTC CASSLRQGKTYEQYF
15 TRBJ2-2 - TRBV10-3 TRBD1 TGTGCCATCAGTGGACAGGGTGTTGGGACCGGGGAGCTGTTTTTT CAISGQGVGTGELFF
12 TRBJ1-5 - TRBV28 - TGTGCCAGTACGACGGGGAATCAGCCCCAGCATTTT CASTTGNQPQHF
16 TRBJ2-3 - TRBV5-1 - TGCGCCAGCAGCTTGGAGGGCGGGCCCAGCACAGATACGCAGTATTTT CASSLEGGPSTDTQYF
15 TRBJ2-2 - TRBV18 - TGTGCCAGCTCACTTAGACGGGGAGACACCGGGGAGCTGTTTTTT CASSLRRGDTGELFF
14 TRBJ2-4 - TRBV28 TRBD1 TGTGCCAGCAGACCTACAGGGGGCTATCTTCGTGAGTACTTC CASRPTGGYLREYF
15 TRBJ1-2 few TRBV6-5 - TGTGCCAGCAGCTTGACGCCGACAGCGGGCTATGGCTACACCTTC CASSLTPTAGYGYTF
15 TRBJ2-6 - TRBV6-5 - TGTGCCAGCACAAGAAGGGAGGCAGGGGCCAACGTCCTGACTTTC CASTRREAGANVLTF
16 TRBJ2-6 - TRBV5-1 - TGCGCCAGCAGCTTGGCAGGCCACTCTGGGGCCAACGTCCTGACTTTC CASSLAGHSGANVLTF
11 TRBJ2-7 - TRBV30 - TGTGCCTGGACCCAAAAAGGAGGGCAGTACTTC CAWTQKGGQYF
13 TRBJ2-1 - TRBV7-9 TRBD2 TGTGCCAGCAGCTTACTAGCGGGGAATGAGCAGTTCTTC CASSLLAGNEQFF
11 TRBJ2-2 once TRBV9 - TGTGCCAGCAGCCTTTCCGGGGAGCTGTTTTTT CASSLSGELFF
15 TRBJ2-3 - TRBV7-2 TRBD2 TGTGCCAGCAGCATAAGCGGGGGGGTTTCAGATACGCAGTATTTT CASSISGGVSDTQYF
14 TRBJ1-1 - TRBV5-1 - TGCGCCAGCAAGCGGACCCTGCGGAACACTGAAGCTTTCTTT CASKRTLRNTEAFF
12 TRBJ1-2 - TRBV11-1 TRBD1 TGTGCCAGCAGCTCAGGGGGCTTTGGCTACACCTTC CASSSGGFGYTF
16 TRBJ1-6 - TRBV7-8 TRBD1 TGTGCCAGCACCTCCCGCGACAGGGGGTATAATTCACCCCTCCACTTT CASTSRDRGYNSPLHF
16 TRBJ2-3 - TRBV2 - TGTGCCAGCCGCGACCTTTTGAGGGTGAGAACAGATACGCAGTATTTT CASRDLLRVRTDTQYF
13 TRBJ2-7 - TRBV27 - TGTGCCAGCAGCCCCAATCCCCCCAGCGAGCAGTACTTC CASSPNPPSEQYF
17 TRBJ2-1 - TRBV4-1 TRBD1 TGCGCCAGCAGCCCCAGGGGGACGAGCAATTCCTACAATGAGCAGTTCTTC CASSPRGTSNSYNEQFF
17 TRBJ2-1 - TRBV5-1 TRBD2 TGCGCCAGCAGCCCGGGACTAGCGGGGGCGGAGGGCAATGAGCAGTTCTTC CASSPGLAGAEGNEQFF
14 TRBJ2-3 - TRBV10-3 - TGTGCCATCGGCAAAGTTGATAGCACAGATACGCAGTATTTT CAIGKVDSTDTQYF
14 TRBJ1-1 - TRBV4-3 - TGCGCCAGCAGCCAAGATGGCAGGCCCACGGTGGGTTTCTTT CASSQDGRPTVGFF
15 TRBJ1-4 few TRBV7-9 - TGTGCCAGCAGCTTTACAGGGATGCGCGTTGAAAAACTGTTTTTT CASSFTGMRVEKLFF
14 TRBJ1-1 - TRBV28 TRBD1 TGTGCCAGCAGTTCCCCTCAGGGGGCACTATTTCCTTTCTTT CASSSPQGALFPFF
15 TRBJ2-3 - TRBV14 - TGTGCCAGCAGCCAAGTAGGAGAGAGACAGCATACGCAGTATTTT CASSQVGERQHTQYF
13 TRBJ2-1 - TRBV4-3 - TGCGCCAGCAGCCAACAGGTAGGGGATGAGCAGTTCTTC CASSQQVGDEQFF
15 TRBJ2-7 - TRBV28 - TGTGCCAGCACCAAAGCGGCAGGTGGAGGCTACGAGCAGTACTTC CASTKAAGGGYEQYF
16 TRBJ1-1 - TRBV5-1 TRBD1 TGCGCCAGCAGCTTGGTGGGACAGGGGGCTAACACTGAAGCTTTCTTT CASSLVGQGANTEAFF
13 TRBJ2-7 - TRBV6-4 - TGTGCCAGCAGCCAAGCTTACGACAGCGAGCAGTACTTC CASSQAYDSEQYF
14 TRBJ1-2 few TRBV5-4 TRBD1 TGTGCCAGCAGGTCCGGGACAGGGATGTATGGCTACACCTTC CASRSGTGMYGYTF
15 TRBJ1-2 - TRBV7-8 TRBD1 TGTGCCACCACAGGGGGCGCCTCTTATTACTATGGCTACACCTTC CATTGGASYYYGYTF
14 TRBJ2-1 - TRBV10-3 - TGTGCCATCAAGGGCAGGGACTCCTACAATGAGCAGTTCTTC CAIKGRDSYNEQFF
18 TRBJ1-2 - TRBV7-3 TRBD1 TGTGCCAGCAGCCCAGCAGTAGCTGACAGGGGCCTACACTATGGCTACACCTTC CASSPAVADRGLHYGYTF
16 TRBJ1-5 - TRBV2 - TGTGCCAGCAGTGGGGCTCCCTTAAATAGCAATCAGCCCCAGCATTTT CASSGAPLNSNQPQHF
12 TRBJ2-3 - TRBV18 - TGTGCCAGCTCAACTAGCACAGATACGCAGTATTTT CASSTSTDTQYF
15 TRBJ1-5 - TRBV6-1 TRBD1 TGTGCCAGCAGTGATCCGGGACAGAGCAATCAGCCCCAGCATTTT CASSDPGQSNQPQHF
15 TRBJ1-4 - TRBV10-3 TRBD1 TGTGCCATCGGGCCGGGACAGGGACGAGACGAAAAACTGTTTTTT CAIGPGQGRDEKLFF
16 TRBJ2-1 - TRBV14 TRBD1 TGTGCCAGCAGCCAATCCGGGACAGGGTCTTACAATGAGCAGTTCTTC CASSQSGTGSYNEQFF
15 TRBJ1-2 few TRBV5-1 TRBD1 TGCGCCAGCAGCAGGCAGGACAGGGGGACCTATGGCTACACCTTC CASSRQDRGTYGYTF
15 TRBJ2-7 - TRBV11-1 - TGTGCCAGCAGCCGACAGGTCCATAGCTCCTACGAGCAGTACTTC CASSRQVHSSYEQYF
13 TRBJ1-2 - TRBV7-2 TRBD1 TGTGCCAGCAGCTCGGGACAGGGAACTGGCTACACCTTC CASSSGQGTGYTF